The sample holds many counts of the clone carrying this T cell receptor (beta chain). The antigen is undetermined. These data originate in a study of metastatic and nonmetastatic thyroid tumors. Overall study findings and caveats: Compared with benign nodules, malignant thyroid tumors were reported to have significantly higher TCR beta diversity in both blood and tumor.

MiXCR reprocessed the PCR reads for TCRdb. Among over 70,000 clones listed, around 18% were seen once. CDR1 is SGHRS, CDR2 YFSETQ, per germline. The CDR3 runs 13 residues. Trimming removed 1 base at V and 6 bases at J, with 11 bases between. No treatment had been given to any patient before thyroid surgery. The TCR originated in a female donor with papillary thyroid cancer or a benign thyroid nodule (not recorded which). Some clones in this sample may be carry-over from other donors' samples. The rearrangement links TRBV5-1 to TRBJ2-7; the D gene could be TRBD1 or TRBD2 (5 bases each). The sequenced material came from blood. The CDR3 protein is CASSLYGAGEQYF. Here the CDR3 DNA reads TGCGCCAGCAGCTTGTACGGGGCTGGCGAGCAGTACTTC.